The present T cell receptor (beta chain) was sequenced within a study of breast tumors, draining lymph nodes, adjacent tissues (dated by TCRdb to about 2016). Notes on the research overall: The study compared TCR beta repertoires across tumor, adjacent nontumor tissue and axillary lymph nodes from breast cancer patients. The study was designed to assess the relationships and possible T-cell exchange between tumor, surrounding tissue and draining lymph node repertoires in human breast cancer. What the work shows at the level of the full study, not this receptor alone: The data were judged consistent with most tumor T cells deriving from the lymph node and then expanding within tumor tissue. The study presented the conclusion that tumor T cells originate in lymph nodes as consistent with a hypothesis, not as something directly demonstrated. Tumor T-cell repertoires showed less diversity than lymph node repertoires and more diversity than nontumor tissue repertoires, and tumor T-cell repertoires showed preferential V and J gene usage. In luminal-like breast cancer, tumor and nontumor tissue repertoires resembled each other significantly more than in basal-like breast cancer.

The CDR3 starts with the cysteine, ends with the phenylalanine, and has 16 residues. Solely the CDR3 DNA is kept, with 48 bases framed from the first base. The germline V gene (reference sequence) sets CDR1 to DFQATT and CDR2 to SNEGSKA. The germline V and J ends show losses of 3 bases and 7 bases respectively, and no gene match explains 17 bases of the junction. The sequencer was an Illumina HiSeq 2000. Multiplex PCR amplification was used to generate the TCR beta chain libraries. High-throughput sequencing was used to analyze the amplified TCR beta chain products. TCRdb trimmed the raw reads at Q25, called clones with MiXCR and kept productive beta chains. Rows are unified per CDR3 protein, each entry keeping the most common DNA and genes. This sample comprises about 20,000 distinct CDR3 sequences, roughly 43% of them detected only once. In total, the top ten clones hold 15% to 25% of the sample.

This clonotype was observed at least ten times. The clone's antigen remains unknown. A much larger clone is a single base away; this may be a read error. Sequenced sample: breast tumor tissue. The chain is made from TRBV20-1 and TRBJ2-7; 8 central nucleotides agree with TRBD1. This clonotype was obtained from a female donor with breast cancer. Some clones in this sample may be carry-over from other donors' samples. CDR3 region: CSARSLAGQAASEQYF. The DNA sequence is as follows: TGCAGTGCTAGGTCGCTCGCGGGACAGGCGGCTTCGGAGCAGTACTTC.